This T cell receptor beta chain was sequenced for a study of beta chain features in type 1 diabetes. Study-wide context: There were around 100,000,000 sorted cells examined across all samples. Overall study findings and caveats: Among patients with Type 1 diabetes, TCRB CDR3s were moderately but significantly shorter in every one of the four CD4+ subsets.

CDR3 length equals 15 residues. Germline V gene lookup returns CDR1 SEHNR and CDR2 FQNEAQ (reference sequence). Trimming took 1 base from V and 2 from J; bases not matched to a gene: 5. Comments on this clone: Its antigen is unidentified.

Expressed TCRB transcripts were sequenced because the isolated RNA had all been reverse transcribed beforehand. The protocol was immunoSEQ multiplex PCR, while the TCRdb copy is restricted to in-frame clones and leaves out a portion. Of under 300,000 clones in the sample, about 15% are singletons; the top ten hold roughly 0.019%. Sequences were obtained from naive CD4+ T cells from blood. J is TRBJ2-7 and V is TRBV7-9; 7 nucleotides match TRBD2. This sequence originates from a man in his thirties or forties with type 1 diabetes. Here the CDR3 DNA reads TGTGCCAGCAGCTTAGGACACGGGGGGACCTACGAGCAGTACTTC. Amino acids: CASSLGHGGTYEQYF.